The next 2 T cell receptor beta chains were all read from a single sample in a study of OX40 agonist ivuxolimab in advanced cancers. The assay was immunoSEQ multiplex PCR, and TCRdb's table has in-frame clones only and misses some. The repertoire consists of about 98,000 clones, with approximately 91% occurring once and the leading ten covering about 0.82%. The sample in question was CD4+ or CD8+ T cells sorted from blood, obtained in a trial of the OX40 agonist ivuxolimab. The receptor source for this set is an adult with an advanced solid tumor such as melanoma, head and neck, liver or kidney cancer.

This rearrangement joins TRBV7-2 to TRBJ1-4; no clear D. CDR1 is SGHTA and CDR2 is FQGNSA in the germline V gene. With 5 bases removed from V and 10 bases from J, the gap between germline ends came to 20 bases. The CDR3 runs 15 residues. Here the CDR3 reads CASSISQADGGKLFF. The CDR3, as DNA: TGTGCCAGCAGCATAAGTCAGGCTGATGGCGGAAAACTGTTTTTT.

The chain couples TRBV29-1 to TRBJ1-5; TRBD1 matches at 7 bases. After removal of 7 bases from V and 5 bases from J, the junction contained 8 bases not matched to a gene. Germline lookup yields CDR1 SQVTM and CDR2 ANQGSEA. The CDR3 sequence is 13 residues long. The CDR3, as DNA: TGCAGCGCTTTAACAGGGGTAGATCAGCCCCAGCATTTT. Translating it yields CSALTGVDQPQHF. Looking up the rest from reference TRBV29-1 and TRBJ1-5 gives the full variable domain: SAVISQKPSRDICQRGTSLTIQCQVDSQVTMMFWYRQQPGQSLTLIATANQGSEATYESGFVIDKFPISRPNLTFSTLTVSNMSPEDSSIYLCSALTGVDQPQHFGDGTRLSIL.